This entry concerns a single T cell receptor beta chain. The CDR3 covers 12 residues. Deletions cut 1 base from V and 9 bases from J, with 10 bases between. The source of the sample is a study of blood T cell repertoires in COVID-19. For the study at large: T cells, B-cell-depleted T cells, or PBMCs supplied cDNA or gDNA.

In the original processing: Amplified reference gene primers provided the basis for estimating nucleated cell counts. Some clones are missing from TCRdb's copy, which holds only in-frame ones; the method was immunoSEQ multiplex PCR. V, J and clone size are taken as reported in that table, and D and trimming were inferred from the DNA itself. The sample holds 67,000 or so clones, about 80% seen once. This rearrangement joins TRBV12-3 or TRBV12-4 to TRBJ2-7; possible D gene TRBD1, 6 bases. The clonotype was recovered from a man aged 65 to 79 with acute or convalescent COVID-19. The sample comprised peripheral blood. The CDR3 nucleotides are TGTGCCAGCAGTTTAGGGCAGGGGAGGCAGTACTTC. This encodes CASSLGQGRQYF.